This T cell receptor beta chain was documented in a study of blood T cell repertoires in COVID-19. Study-level background: PBMCs, B-cell-depleted T cells, or T cells provided the cDNA or gDNA that made up the material.

V was trimmed by 5 bases and J by 2 bases, leaving 16 bases between them. The CDR3 has 15 amino acids. Germline V gene lookup returns CDR1 LNHDA and CDR2 SQIVND (reference sequence). In the authors' methods: The authors estimated nucleated cell counts from reference gene primer amplification. Method: immunoSEQ multiplex PCR; TCRdb's copy keeps in-frame clones and lacks some. V and J calls and clone size follow that table, whereas D and trimming were derived from the DNA. The sample has around 230,000 clones, 80% to 90% seen once. Sample: peripheral blood. The rearrangement links TRBV19 to TRBJ2-7; D remains unclear. The receptor was derived from a man in his forties or fifties with acute or convalescent COVID-19. In nucleotides, the CDR3 is TGTGCCAGTAGTTTACTCCTTCTGGGCCCCTACGAGCAGTACTTC. Translated: CASSLLLLGPYEQYF. Filled out from reference TRBV19 and TRBJ2-7, the complete variable domain reads DGGITQSPKYLFRKEGQNVTLSCEQNLNHDAMYWYRQDPGQGLRLIYYSQIVNDFQKGDIAEGYSVSREKKESFPLTVTSAQKNPTAFYLCASSLLLLGPYEQYFGPGTRLTVT.